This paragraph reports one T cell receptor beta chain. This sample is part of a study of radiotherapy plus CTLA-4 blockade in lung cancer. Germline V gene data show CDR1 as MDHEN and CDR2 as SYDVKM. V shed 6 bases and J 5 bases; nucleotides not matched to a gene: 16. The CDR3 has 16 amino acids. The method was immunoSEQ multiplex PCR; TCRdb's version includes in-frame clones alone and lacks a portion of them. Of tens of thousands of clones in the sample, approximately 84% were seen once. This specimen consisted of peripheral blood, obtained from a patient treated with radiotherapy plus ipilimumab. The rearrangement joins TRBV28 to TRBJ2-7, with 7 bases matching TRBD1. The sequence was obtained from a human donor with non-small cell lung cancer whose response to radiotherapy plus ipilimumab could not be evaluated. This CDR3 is CASRATGAQSKNEQYF. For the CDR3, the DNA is TGTGCCAGCAGGGCTACAGGGGCGCAATCGAAAAACGAGCAGTACTTC.